This T cell receptor beta chain comes out of a study of T-cell memory formation after mild COVID-19. Study background: TCR clusters mostly belonged to single donors.

General study results and limits: Cross-reactive memory appears to have joined, as suggested by some responding clones showing up in pre-infection memory. Day 15 to 85 contracting clones showed balanced CD4/CD8; day 15 to 37 expanders favored CD4+.

Constant-segment primers served in 5'RACE that generated TCR alpha and TCR beta cDNA libraries bearing sample barcodes and UMIs. TCRdb reanalysed the 5' RACE reads using MiXCR and keeps one entry per CDR3 protein. Here the sample spans hundreds of thousands of distinct CDR3 sequences, about 20% being singletons. Points on this clonotype: The target antigen is unknown.

This clonotype was obtained from an adult woman who had mild COVID-19 (a few samples of this study predate the infection). Cell type and time point are not known. The sample taken for sequencing was PBMCs or a T cell subset sorted from them (not recorded which).

The CDR3 spells CASSLGAEYQETQYF. The CDR3 DNA sequence: TGTGCCAGCAGTCTAGGTGCAGAGTACCAAGAGACCCAGTACTTC. The chain links TRBV12-3 or TRBV12-4 to TRBJ2-5, with no clear D. The CDR3 runs to 15 residues. Trimming removed 5 bases from V and 0 bases from J, with 13 bases in between.